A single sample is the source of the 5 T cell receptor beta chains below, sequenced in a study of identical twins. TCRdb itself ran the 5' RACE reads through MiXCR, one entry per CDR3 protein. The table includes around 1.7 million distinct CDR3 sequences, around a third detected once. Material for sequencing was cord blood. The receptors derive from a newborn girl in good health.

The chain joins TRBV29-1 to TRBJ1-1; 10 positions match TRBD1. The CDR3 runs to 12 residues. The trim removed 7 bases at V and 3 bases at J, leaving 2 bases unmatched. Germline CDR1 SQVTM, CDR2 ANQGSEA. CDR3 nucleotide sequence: TGCAGCGGGGGGACAGGGGACACTGAAGCTTTCTTT. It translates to CSGGTGDTEAFF.

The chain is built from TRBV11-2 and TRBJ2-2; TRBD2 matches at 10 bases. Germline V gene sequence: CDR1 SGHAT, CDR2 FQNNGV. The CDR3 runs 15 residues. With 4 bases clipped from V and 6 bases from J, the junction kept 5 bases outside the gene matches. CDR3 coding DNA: TGTGCCAGCAGCTCGGCCACTAGCGGGGCCGGGGAGCTGTTTTTT. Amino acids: CASSSATSGAGELFF.

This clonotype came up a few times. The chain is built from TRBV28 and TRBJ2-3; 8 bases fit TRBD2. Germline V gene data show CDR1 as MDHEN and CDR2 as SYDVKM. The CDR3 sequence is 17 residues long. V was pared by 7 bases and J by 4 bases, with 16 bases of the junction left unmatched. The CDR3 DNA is TGTGCCAGCACCACTATCGGGAGGGCCGGCGGGCCAGATACGCAGTATTTT. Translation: CASTTIGRAGGPDTQYF.

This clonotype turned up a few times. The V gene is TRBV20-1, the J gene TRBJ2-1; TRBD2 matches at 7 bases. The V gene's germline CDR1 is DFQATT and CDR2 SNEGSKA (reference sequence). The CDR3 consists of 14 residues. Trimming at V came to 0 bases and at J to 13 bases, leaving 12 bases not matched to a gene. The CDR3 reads CSARDNHDGRRQFF. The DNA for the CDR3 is TGCAGTGCTAGAGATAATCACGACGGGAGGCGACAGTTCTTC.

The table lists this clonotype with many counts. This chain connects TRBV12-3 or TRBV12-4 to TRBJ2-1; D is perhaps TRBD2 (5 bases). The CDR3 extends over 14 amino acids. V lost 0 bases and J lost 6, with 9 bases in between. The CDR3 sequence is CASSLAAGPNEQFF. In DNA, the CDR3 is TGTGCCAGCAGTTTAGCGGCGGGCCCCAATGAGCAGTTCTTC.